This T cell receptor beta chain was obtained from a study of beta chain features in type 1 diabetes. On the study more broadly: The number of sorted cells examined across all samples was some 99,000,000.

In germline, CDR1 is LGHNA, CDR2 YSLEER. Trimming shortened V by 8 bases and J by 6 bases, and 17 bases separated the two germline ends. The length of the CDR3 is 13 residues. The whole isolated RNA underwent reverse transcription, so sequencing captured expressed TCRB transcripts. Data came from immunoSEQ multiplex PCR; TCRdb stores just in-frame clones and leaves some out. The repertoire holds 250,000 to 350,000 clones, around 13% seen once, with 6.7% in the top ten. Overall study findings and caveats: Type 1 diabetes patients showed fewer insertions and more deletions at VDJ junctions. A closer apparent resemblance between naive, central memory and Treg TCRB repertoires was seen in patients than in healthy donors. Shortening that was moderate but significant affected the TCRB CDR3s of Type 1 diabetes patients in all four CD4+ subsets.

For this clone: The antigen is unknown.

The chain links TRBV4-3 to TRBJ2-7, with D tentatively TRBD1 (6 bases). The sequenced sample was central memory CD4+ T cells from blood. This sequence was found in a man younger than 40 in good health. Here the CDR3 reads CASGQLGGLEQYF. CDR3 DNA: TGCGCCAGCGGACAGCTTGGTGGCCTCGAGCAGTACTTC.